The 21 T cell receptor beta chains reported below all come from one sample, sequenced in a study of T and B cells in COVID-19 patients. BIOMED2 TRB-A/B primer pools were used in multiplex TRB PCR. MiXCR, run by TCRdb on the multiplex PCR reads, gives a single entry per CDR3 protein. The sample consists of roughly 12,000 distinct CDR3 sequences, around 30% of them appearing once. TRB was amplified from about 250-500 ng of blood genomic DNA. The sequenced material came from blood. These TCRs come from a human donor who had recovered from COVID-19.

This clonotype was counted many times. This rearrangement joins TRBV6-6 to TRBJ2-1; the match to TRBD2 covers 13 bases. The CDR3 length is 15 residues. Germline trimming cut 5 bases from V and 10 bases from J; bases unmatched to any gene: 8. Germline CDR1 reads MNHNY; CDR2 reads SVGAGI (reference sequence). The CDR3 nucleotides are TGTGCCAGCAGTCACGGGACTAGCGGGACAAGCGAGCAGTTCTTC. It translates to CASSHGTSGTSEQFF.

The chain uses TRBV29-1 and TRBJ2-5; 11 bases are shared with TRBD1. Germline-derived CDR1 and CDR2 are SQVTM and ANQGSEA. The CDR3 totals 15 residues. V lost 4 bases and J lost 5; bases outside the gene matches: 9. CDR3 protein: CSVVPWTGGVETQYF. The CDR3 DNA reads TGCAGCGTTGTTCCTTGGACAGGGGGCGTCGAGACCCAGTACTTC. The full variable domain, completed using reference TRBV29-1 and TRBJ2-5, is SAVISQKPSRDICQRGTSLTIQCQVDSQVTMMFWYRQQPGQSLTLIATANQGSEATYESGFVIDKFPISRPNLTFSTLTVSNMSPEDSSIYLCSVVPWTGGVETQYFGPGTRLLVL.

This clonotype has at least ten counts. This chain joins TRBV19 and TRBJ2-5; the match to TRBD1 covers 10 bases. Germline CDR1 reads LNHDA; CDR2 reads SQIVND (reference sequence). This CDR3 contains 19 residues. With 6 bases clipped from V and 5 bases from J, the junction kept 21 bases outside the gene matches. The CDR3 DNA sequence: TGTGCCAGTAGCCGACAGGGGGCAAGGGGGAGCAGGTTGGGGGAGACCCAGTACTTC. Translation gives CASSRQGARGSRLGETQYF.

V usage is TRBV6-2 or TRBV6-3 and J usage is TRBJ2-1; maybe TRBD1 (7 bases). The CDR3 covers 14 residues. Germline assignment: CDR1 MNHEY and CDR2 SVGEGT. Trimming took 5 bases from V and 5 from J, leaving 13 bases between them. CDR3 DNA sequence: TGTGCCAGCAGTCAGGGGGACTCTCACAATGAGCAGTTCTTC. Amino acid sequence: CASSQGDSHNEQFF.

The genes are TRBV28 and TRBJ2-3; D gene unclear. Germline lookup yields CDR1 MDHEN and CDR2 SYDVKM. The length of the CDR3 is 15 residues. Trimming cost V 2 bases and J 0 bases, with 9 bases left between them. The CDR3 protein is CASSLADPSTDTQYF. The CDR3 nucleotides are TGTGCCAGCAGTTTAGCGGACCCTAGCACAGATACGCAGTATTTT.

CDR3 amino acids: CASSLVSGSATDTQYF. In DNA form, the CDR3 reads TGCGCCAGCAGCTTGGTCTCAGGATCCGCCACAGATACGCAGTATTTT. This sequence joins TRBV5-1 and TRBJ2-3, with D hard to call. CDR1 and CDR2 from the germline V gene are SGHRS and YFSETQ. V shed 0 bases and J shed 2 bases, with 13 bases lying between them. This CDR3 is built from 16 residues.

This clonotype was observed at least ten times. V gene TRBV29-1 combines with J gene TRBJ1-1, with no clear D. The V and J ends lost 4 bases and 0 bases respectively, with 12 bases between them. This CDR3 region has 14 residues. Germline loops: CDR1 SQVTM, CDR2 ANQGSEA. CDR3 residues: CSVANRLMNTEAFF. The CDR3 nucleotides read TGCAGCGTTGCGAACCGGCTCATGAACACTGAAGCTTTCTTT.

By share, this clonotype counts as medium-sized. CDR3 in amino acids: CASSPLAGDTDTQYF. DNA for the CDR3: TGTGCCAGCTCACCACTGGCTGGGGACACAGATACGCAGTATTTT. The chain carries TRBV18 and TRBJ2-3; D uncertain. Germline V lookup: CDR1 KGHSH, CDR2 LQKENI. Trimming removed 1 base at V and 2 bases at J, with 10 bases between. The CDR3 loop spans 15 amino acids.

The sample holds a few counts of this clonotype. The chain joins TRBV7-2 to TRBJ1-2, with TRBD1 matching 9 bases. This CDR3 contains 14 residues. V shed 5 bases, J shed 4 bases, and the junction held 5 bases outside the gene matches. Germline CDR1 SGHTA, CDR2 FQGNSA. The CDR3 region has the DNA TGTGCCAGCAGCGGGGACAGGGCAATCTATGGCTACACCTTC. Protein: CASSGDRAIYGYTF.

This clonotype was observed at least ten times. CDR3: CSAITGTNTEAFF. The CDR3 DNA follows: TGCAGCGCCATAACAGGGACGAACACTGAAGCTTTCTTT. The J gene is TRBJ1-1, the V gene TRBV29-1; tentative D call: TRBD1 (6 bases). The CDR3 extends over 13 amino acids. Germline CDR1 SQVTM, CDR2 ANQGSEA. Trimming stripped 7 bases from V and 1 base from J, with 13 bases between.

This clonotype appeared many times. J is TRBJ2-1 and V is TRBV6-5, with D perhaps matching TRBD2 (6 bases). The CDR3 is 13 amino acids. Germline lookup yields CDR1 MNHEY and CDR2 SVGAGI. The V end was cut by 2 bases, the J end by 4 bases, with 6 bases between. The CDR3 loop reads CASSYGGYNEQFF. The DNA for the CDR3 is TGTGCCAGCAGTTACGGGGGGTACAATGAGCAGTTCTTC.

V and J are TRBV6-5 and TRBJ2-3, with TRBD2 matching over 9 bases. CDR1 and CDR2 from the germline V gene are MNHEY and SVGAGI. This CDR3 is 16 amino acids long. The J segment lost 5 bases and the V segment lost 6 bases, leaving 12 bases of the junction unmatched. The DNA of the CDR3 is TGTGCCAGCAGAGTCGGACTCGCGGGAGGGCTAGATACGCAGTATTTT. Translating it yields CASRVGLAGGLDTQYF.

The chain couples TRBV18 to TRBJ1-4, with 8 bases that match TRBD1. V was pared by 4 bases and J by 10 bases, with 5 bases of the junction left unmatched. The CDR3 sequence is 13 residues long. CDR1 and CDR2 (germline): KGHSH, LQKENI. CDR3 in DNA: TGTGCCAGCTCACAGGGACAGGAGGGAAAACTGTTTTTT. Translation: CASSQGQEGKLFF.

The chain employs TRBV24-1 and TRBJ2-2, with a tentative D call TRBD1 (6 bases). Germline lookup yields CDR1 KGHDR and CDR2 SFDVKD. This CDR3 has 16 amino acids. Trimming stripped 6 bases from V and 3 bases from J, with 16 bases between. The CDR3 DNA reads as TGTGCCACCAGTCCCTGGCGACAGGCGGACACCGGGGAGCTGTTTTTT. Residues: CATSPWRQADTGELFF.

The rearrangement links TRBV11-1 to TRBJ2-7; TRBD2 agrees at 7 bases. Germline V lookup: CDR1 SGHAT, CDR2 FQDESV (reference sequence). With 3 bases clipped from V and 5 bases from J, the junction kept 7 bases outside the gene matches. This CDR3 has 14 residues. CDR3 protein: CASSLRGRGDEQYF. The CDR3 coding sequence is TGTGCCAGCAGCTTGCGCGGGAGAGGCGACGAGCAGTACTTC.

CDR3 loop: CASRTTGSSYNEQFF. CDR3 bases: TGTGCCAGCAGAACAACTGGGAGCTCCTACAATGAGCAGTTCTTC. J is TRBJ2-1 and V is TRBV6-5; possible D gene TRBD2, 5 bases. V lost 6 bases and J lost 0, with 12 bases in between. The CDR3 loop spans 15 amino acids. Germline-derived CDR1 and CDR2 are MNHEY and SVGAGI.

The chain uses TRBV24-1 and TRBJ1-2; D is ambiguous. The ends were cut back, 5 bases at V and 5 bases at J, with 14 bases in the middle. This CDR3 is built from 14 residues. Germline assignment: CDR1 KGHDR and CDR2 SFDVKD. CDR3 residues: CATSAGVNQYGYTF. Written as DNA, the CDR3 is TGTGCCACCAGTGCTGGAGTCAACCAGTATGGCTACACCTTC.

The J gene is TRBJ2-7, the V gene TRBV11-2; D unresolved. The CDR3 is 13 amino acids. Trimming stripped 1 base from V and 5 bases from J, with 9 bases between. Germline CDR1 SGHAT, CDR2 FQNNGV. This CDR3 is CASSLVLTHEQYV. The CDR3 nucleotides are TGTGCCAGCAGCTTAGTCTTGACCCACGAGCAGTACGTC.

This clonotype was seen more than once but under ten times. The chain links TRBV12-3 or TRBV12-4 to TRBJ1-5, with unresolved D. V was pared by 4 bases and J by 6 bases, with 7 bases between. The length of the CDR3 is 12 residues. The CDR3 region is CASSSSGQPQHF. For the CDR3, the DNA is TGTGCCAGCAGTTCCTCTGGTCAGCCCCAGCATTTT.

This clonotype is medium-sized within its sample. The chain couples TRBV27 to TRBJ2-1, with TRBD2 as a possible D gene (5 bases). The CDR3 has 15 residues. Trimming took 8 bases from V and 0 from J, leaving 14 bases between them. CDR1 and CDR2 from the germline V gene are MNHEY and SMNVEV (reference sequence). The CDR3, as DNA: TGTGCCAGCTCCCTTGTAGGGAGCTCCTACAATGAGCAGTTCTTC. Translation gives CASSLVGSSYNEQFF.

This clonotype was seen many times. The chain uses TRBV27 and TRBJ2-6; D unclear. This CDR3 has 14 amino acids. Between the trimmed V and J ends, which lost 8 bases and 4 bases, there was a span of 12 bases. The germline V gene has CDR1 MNHEY and CDR2 SMNVEV (reference sequence). In DNA, the CDR3 is TGTGCCAGCTGGTCTATGGGAGGGGCCAACGTCCTGACTTTC. Translating it yields CASWSMGGANVLTF.